This T cell receptor (beta chain) stems from a study of molecular identifiers for immune sequencing clone quantification. V dropped 8 bases and J dropped 8; count of bases not matched to a gene: 14. The CDR3 sequence is 15 residues long. CDR1 and CDR2 from the germline V gene are MNHEY and SVGEGT. Sorted cell numbers of about 19,000 to 1,000,000, with 10%, 30% or 50% RNA, served as input for naive CD8 libraries. Researchers sorted naive CD8 T cells as cells that were CD8+CD4-CCR7+CD45RA+. This clonotype showed up just a few times. Bulk TCR libraries used previously described methods and listed TCR primers. TCRdb reprocessed the PCR reads with MiXCR, giving one entry per CDR3 protein. The table has under 350,000 distinct CDR3 sequences, roughly a quarter seen once.

The sequencing sample was made of naive CD8+ T cells from blood, with Jurkat cell RNA spiked in. Subset reported: FACS-sorted CD8+CD4-CCR7+CD45RA+ naive T cells. The rearrangement links TRBV6-2 or TRBV6-3 to TRBJ2-7; 11 bases are a match to TRBD2. This clonotype originated in a human donor in good health. Some libraries in this study had Jurkat cell RNA spiked in. This CDR3 is CASEATTSGMFQQYF. CDR3 bases: TGTGCCAGCGAAGCTACGACTAGCGGGATGTTCCAGCAGTACTTC.